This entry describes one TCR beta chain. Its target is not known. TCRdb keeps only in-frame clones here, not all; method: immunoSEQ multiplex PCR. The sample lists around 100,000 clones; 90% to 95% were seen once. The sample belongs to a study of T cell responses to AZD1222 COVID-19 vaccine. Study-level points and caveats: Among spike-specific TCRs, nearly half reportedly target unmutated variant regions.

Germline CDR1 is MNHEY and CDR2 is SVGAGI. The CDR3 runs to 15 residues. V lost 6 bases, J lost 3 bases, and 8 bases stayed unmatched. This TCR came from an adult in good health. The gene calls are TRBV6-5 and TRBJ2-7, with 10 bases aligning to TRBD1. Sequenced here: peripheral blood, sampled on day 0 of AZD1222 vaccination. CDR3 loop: CASSPPGTGDYEQYF. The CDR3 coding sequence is TGTGCCAGCAGCCCCCCCGGGACAGGGGACTACGAGCAGTACTTC.